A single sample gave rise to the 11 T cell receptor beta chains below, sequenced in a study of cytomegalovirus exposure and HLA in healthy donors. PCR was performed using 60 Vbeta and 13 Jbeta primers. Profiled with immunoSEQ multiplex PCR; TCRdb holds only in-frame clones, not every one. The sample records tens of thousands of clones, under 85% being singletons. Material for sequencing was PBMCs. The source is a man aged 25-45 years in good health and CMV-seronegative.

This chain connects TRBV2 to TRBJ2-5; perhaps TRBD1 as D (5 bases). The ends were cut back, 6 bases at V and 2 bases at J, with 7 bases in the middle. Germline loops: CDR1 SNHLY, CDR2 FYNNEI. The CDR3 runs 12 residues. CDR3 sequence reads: CASRGDQETQYF. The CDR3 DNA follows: TGTGCCAGCAGAGGGGATCAAGAGACCCAGTACTTC. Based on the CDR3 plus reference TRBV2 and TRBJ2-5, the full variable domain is EPEVTQTPSHQVTQMGQEVILRCVPISNHLYFYWYRQILGQKVEFLVSFYNNEISEKSEIFDDQFSVERPDGSNFTLKIRSTKLEDSAMYFCASRGDQETQYFGPGTRLLVL.

This CDR3 reads CASSSYTGQGWLEQYF. Here the CDR3 DNA reads TGTGCCAGCAGCTCATACACGGGACAGGGATGGCTCGAGCAGTACTTC. The rearrangement links TRBV13 to TRBJ2-7; 9 bases are a match to TRBD1. The CDR3 loop spans 16 amino acids. CDR1 and CDR2 from the germline V gene are PRHDT and FYEKMQ (reference sequence). The V segment lost 4 bases and the J segment 6 bases; nucleotides outside the gene matches: 13.

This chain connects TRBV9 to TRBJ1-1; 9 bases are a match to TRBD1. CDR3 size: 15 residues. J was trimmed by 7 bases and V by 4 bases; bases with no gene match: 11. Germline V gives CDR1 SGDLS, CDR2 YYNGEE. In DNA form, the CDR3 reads TGTGCCAGCAGCCCTCGGGACAGGGATCTCAGTGAAGCTTTCTTT. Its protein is CASSPRDRDLSEAFF. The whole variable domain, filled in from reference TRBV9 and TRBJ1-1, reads DSGVTQTPKHLITATGQRVTLRCSPRSGDLSVYWYQQSLDQGLQFLIQYYNGEERAKGNILERFSAQQFPDLHSELNLSSLELGDSALYFCASSPRDRDLSEAFFGQGTRLTVV.

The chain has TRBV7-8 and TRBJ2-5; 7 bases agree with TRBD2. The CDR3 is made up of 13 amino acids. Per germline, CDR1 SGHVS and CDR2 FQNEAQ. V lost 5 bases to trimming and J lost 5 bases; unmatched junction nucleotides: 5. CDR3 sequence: CASSPGLLETQYF. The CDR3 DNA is TGTGCCAGCAGCCCGGGACTACTTGAGACCCAGTACTTC. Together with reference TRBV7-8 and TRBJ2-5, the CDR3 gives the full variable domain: GAGVSQSPRYKVAKRGQDVALRCDPISGHVSLFWYQQALGQGPEFLTYFQNEAQLDKSGLPSDRFFAERPEGSVSTLKIQRTQQEDSAVYLCASSPGLLETQYFGPGTRLLVL.

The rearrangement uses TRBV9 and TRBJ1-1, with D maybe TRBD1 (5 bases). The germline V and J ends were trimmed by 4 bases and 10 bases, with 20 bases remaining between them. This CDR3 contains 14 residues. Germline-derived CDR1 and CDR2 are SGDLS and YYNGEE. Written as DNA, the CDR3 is TGTGCCAGCAGCTCTGACGCGGGAGGGGTGGGAGCTTTCTTT. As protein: CASSSDAGGVGAFF.

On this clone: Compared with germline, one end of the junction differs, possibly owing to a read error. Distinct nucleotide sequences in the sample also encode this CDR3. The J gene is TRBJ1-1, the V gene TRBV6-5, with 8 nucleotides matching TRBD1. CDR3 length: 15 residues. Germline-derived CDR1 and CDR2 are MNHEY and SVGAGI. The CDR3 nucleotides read TGTGCCAGCAGGATGGACAGGGAGATGGGCACTGAAGCCTTCTTT. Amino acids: CASRMDREMGTEAFF.

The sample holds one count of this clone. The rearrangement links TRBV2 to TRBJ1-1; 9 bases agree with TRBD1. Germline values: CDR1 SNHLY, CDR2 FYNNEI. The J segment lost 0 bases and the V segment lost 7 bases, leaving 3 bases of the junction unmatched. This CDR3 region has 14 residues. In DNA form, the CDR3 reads TGTGCCAGCATAGGGACAGGGATGAACACTGAAGCTTTCTTT. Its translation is CASIGTGMNTEAFF.

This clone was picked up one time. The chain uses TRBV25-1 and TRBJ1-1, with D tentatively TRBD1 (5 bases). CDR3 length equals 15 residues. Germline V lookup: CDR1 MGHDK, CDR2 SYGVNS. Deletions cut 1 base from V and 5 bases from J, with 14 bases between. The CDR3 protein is CASSEFGPGGTEAFF. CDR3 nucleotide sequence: TGTGCCAGCAGTGAATTTGGCCCCGGGGGTACTGAAGCTTTCTTT.

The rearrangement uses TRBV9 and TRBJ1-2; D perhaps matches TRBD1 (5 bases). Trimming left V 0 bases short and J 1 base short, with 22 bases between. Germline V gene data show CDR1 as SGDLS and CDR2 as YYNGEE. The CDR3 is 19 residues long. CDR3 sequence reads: CASSVGDSPRARNNYGYTF. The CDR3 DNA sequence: TGTGCCAGCAGCGTAGGGGACTCCCCTCGCGCGCGAAATAACTATGGCTACACCTTC.

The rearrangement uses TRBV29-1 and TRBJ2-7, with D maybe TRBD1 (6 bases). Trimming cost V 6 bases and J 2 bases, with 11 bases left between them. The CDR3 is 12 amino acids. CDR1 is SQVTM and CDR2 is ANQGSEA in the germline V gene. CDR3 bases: TGCAGCGTGACACAGGGAACCTACGAGCAGTACTTC. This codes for CSVTQGTYEQYF.

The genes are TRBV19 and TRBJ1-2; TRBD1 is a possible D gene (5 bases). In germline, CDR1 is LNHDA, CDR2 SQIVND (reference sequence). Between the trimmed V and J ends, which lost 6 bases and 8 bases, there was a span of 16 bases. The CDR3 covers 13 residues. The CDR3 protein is CASRNRGGYGYTF. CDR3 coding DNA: TGTGCCAGTAGAAATCGCGGGGGGTACGGCTACACCTTC.